This T cell receptor (beta chain) was sequenced for a study of T cells in Graves' hyperthyroidism and ophthalmopathy. The study's findings and limits: Blood shared most expanded thyroid clonotypes above 0.001.

Amplification yielded TCR beta CDR3 regions, with RNA transcripts as the source. First-round RT-PCR targeting the TCR CDR3 was performed with the HTBI primer set. From the multiplex PCR reads, TCRdb called clonotypes with MiXCR, one entry per CDR3 protein. The sample carries around 720,000 distinct CDR3 sequences, 30% to 40% recorded once. CDR1 is LGHNA, CDR2 YSLEER, per germline. The CDR3 is 14 amino acids. V was pared by 0 bases and J by 3 bases, with 6 bases between. The sample holds a few counts of this clonotype. As yet, its antigen is unknown. Graves' hyperthyroidism is called stable when ophthalmopathy does not progress within 18 months. Uncontrolled infection, other autoimmune disease, pregnancy and lactation each barred patients from inclusion.

The chain carries TRBV4-3 and TRBJ1-5; D gene uncertain. The receptor comes from a woman aged 40 to 50 with Graves' hyperthyroidism. Material: blood. CDR3 sequence (DNA): TGCGCCAGCAGCCAAGATGTTGACAATCAGCCCCAGCATTTT. Translating it yields CASSQDVDNQPQHF.